The clone carrying this TCR beta chain turned up a few times. For every subset, genomic DNA was evenly distributed across several immunoSEQ plates. Produced via immunoSEQ multiplex PCR; TCRdb's table is partial and in-frame only. There are about 1.9 million clones in the sample; 93% occur only once, and approximately 1.7% lies in the top ten. Looked up from germline, CDR1 is MGHRA and CDR2 is YSYEKL. This CDR3 contains 14 residues. V lost 3 bases and J 1 base, leaving 9 bases between the germline ends. This sample was taken from a study of shared clonotypes between healthy human individuals. The naive CD8 population came from CD45RO-negative cells selected for CCR7, without terminally differentiated effector memory CD45RA+ cells.

This TCR was recovered from a young man in good health. Some clones in this sample may be carry-over from other donors' samples. The sample comprised naive CD8+ T cells from PBMCs. This chain links TRBV4-1 with TRBJ1-1; D gene ambiguous. The CDR3 loop reads CASSHPPRNTEAFF. CDR3 sequence (DNA): TGCGCCAGCAGCCATCCCCCGCGGAACACTGAAGCTTTCTTT.